This T cell receptor beta chain was identified during a study of identical twins. Study-level points and caveats: Models underestimated out-of-frame TCR alpha sharing in monozygotic twins. Researchers caution that invariant MAIT and iNKT cells could partly confound zero-insertion analyses.

TCRdb re-called the 5' RACE reads through MiXCR, storing one row per CDR3 protein. The table has roughly 500,000 distinct CDR3 sequences, 20% to 25% seen once. The ends lost 4 bases at V and 4 bases at J; junction bases unmatched: 4. CDR1 and CDR2 from the germline V gene are SGHNT and YYREEE (reference sequence). This CDR3 has 14 amino acids. Notes on this clonotype: Its antigen is still unknown.

These data are also associated with another study on T cells expressing NK-cell markers. This second study notes: Where several donors were concerned, these clonotypes also led the CD3+CD56-NKG2C+ fraction.

The sequenced material came from CD4+ T cells sorted from blood. This receptor was obtained from a young woman in good health. V is TRBV5-4 and J is TRBJ2-1; 8 nucleotides agree with TRBD2. CDR3 sequence: CASSAGGPYNEQFF. The CDR3, as DNA: TGTGCCAGCAGCGCGGGGGGTCCATACAATGAGCAGTTCTTC.